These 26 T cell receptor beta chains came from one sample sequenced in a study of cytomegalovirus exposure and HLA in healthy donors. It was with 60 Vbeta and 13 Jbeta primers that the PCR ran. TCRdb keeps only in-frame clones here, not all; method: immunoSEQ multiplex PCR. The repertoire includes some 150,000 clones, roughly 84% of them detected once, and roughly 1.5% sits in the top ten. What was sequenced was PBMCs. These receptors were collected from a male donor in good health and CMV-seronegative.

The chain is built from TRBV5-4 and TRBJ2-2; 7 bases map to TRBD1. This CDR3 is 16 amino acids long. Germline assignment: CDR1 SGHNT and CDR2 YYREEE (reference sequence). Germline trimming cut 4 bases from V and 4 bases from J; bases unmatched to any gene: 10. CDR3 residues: CASSPVTGPTTGELFF. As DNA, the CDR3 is TGTGCCAGCAGCCCCGTGACAGGGCCGACCACCGGGGAGCTGTTTTTT.

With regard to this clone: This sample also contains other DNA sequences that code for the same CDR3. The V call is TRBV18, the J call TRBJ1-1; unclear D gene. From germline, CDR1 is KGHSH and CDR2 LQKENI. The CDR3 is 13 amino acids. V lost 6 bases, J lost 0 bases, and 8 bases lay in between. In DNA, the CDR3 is TGTGCCAGCTCCCCGGTCATGAACACTGAAGCTTTCTTT. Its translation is CASSPVMNTEAFF.

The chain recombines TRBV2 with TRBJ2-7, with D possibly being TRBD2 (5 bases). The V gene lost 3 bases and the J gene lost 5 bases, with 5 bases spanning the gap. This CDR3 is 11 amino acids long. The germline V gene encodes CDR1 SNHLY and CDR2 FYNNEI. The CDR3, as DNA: TGTGCCAGCAGTGAGAGGGACGAGCAGTACTTC. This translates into CASSERDEQYF.

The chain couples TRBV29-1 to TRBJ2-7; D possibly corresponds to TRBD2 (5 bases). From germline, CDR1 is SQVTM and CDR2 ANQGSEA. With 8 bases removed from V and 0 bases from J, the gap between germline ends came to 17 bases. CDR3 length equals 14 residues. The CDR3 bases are TGCAGCACACGCGCCACTAGGAGCTCCTACGAGCAGTACTTC. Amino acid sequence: CSTRATRSSYEQYF.

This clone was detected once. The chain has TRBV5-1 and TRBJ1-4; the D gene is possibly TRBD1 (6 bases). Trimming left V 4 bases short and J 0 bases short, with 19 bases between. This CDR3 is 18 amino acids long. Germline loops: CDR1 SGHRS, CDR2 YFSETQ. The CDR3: CASSPGQIDFATNEKLFF. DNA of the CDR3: TGCGCCAGCAGCCCAGGACAGATAGACTTTGCAACTAATGAAAAACTGTTTTTT.

The CDR3 sequence: CAIRETQYF. CDR3 in DNA: TGCGCCATCCGGGAGACCCAGTACTTC. The J gene is TRBJ2-5, the V gene TRBV23-1; D is uncertain. TRBV23-1 qualifies as an ORF whose function is uncertain. Trimming shortened V by 10 bases and J by 5 bases, and 5 bases separated the two germline ends. The CDR3 is made up of 9 amino acids.

DNA of the CDR3: TGTGCCAGCTCACCGGACACCCAAGAGACCCAGTACTTC. Translation gives CASSPDTQETQYF. The chain couples TRBV18 to TRBJ2-5, with D perhaps matching TRBD1 (5 bases). CDR1 and CDR2 (germline): KGHSH, LQKENI. V was clipped by 3 bases and J by 1 base, with 6 bases between them. The CDR3 extends over 13 amino acids.

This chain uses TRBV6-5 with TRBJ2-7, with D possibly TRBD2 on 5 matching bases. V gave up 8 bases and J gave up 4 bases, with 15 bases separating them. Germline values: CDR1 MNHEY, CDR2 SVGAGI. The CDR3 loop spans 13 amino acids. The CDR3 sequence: CASGQGSGYEQYF. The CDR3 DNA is TGTGCCAGCGGCCAAGGCTCGGGGTACGAGCAGTACTTC.

The CDR3 loop reads CASSQESPLQGVSGNTIYF. In DNA, the CDR3 is TGTGCCAGCAGCCAAGAGTCCCCGCTTCAGGGTGTGTCTGGAAACACCATATATTTT. The chain recombines TRBV4-2 with TRBJ1-3, with a weak D call TRBD1 (5 bases). This CDR3 contains 19 residues. The germline V and J ends were trimmed by 0 bases and 1 base, with 19 bases remaining between them. Germline CDR1 LGHNA, CDR2 YNFKEQ.

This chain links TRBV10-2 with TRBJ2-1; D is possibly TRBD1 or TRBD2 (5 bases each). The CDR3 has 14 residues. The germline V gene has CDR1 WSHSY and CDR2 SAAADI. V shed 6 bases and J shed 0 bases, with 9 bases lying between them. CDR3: CASREGRSYNEQFF. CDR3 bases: TGCGCCAGCAGAGAGGGGCGCTCCTACAATGAGCAGTTCTTC.

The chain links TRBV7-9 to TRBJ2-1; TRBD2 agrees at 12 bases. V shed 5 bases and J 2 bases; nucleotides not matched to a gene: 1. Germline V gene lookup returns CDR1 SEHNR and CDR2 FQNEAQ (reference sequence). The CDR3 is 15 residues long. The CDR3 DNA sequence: TGTGCCAGCAGCCGGACTAGCGGGGCCTACAATGAGCAGTTCTTC. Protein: CASSRTSGAYNEQFF.

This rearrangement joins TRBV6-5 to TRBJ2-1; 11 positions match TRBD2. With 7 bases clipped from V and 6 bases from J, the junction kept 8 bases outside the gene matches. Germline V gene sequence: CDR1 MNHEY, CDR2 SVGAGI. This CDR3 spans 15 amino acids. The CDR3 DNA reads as TGTGCCAGCACCCAACGGGGACTAGCGGCCAATGAGCAGTTCTTC. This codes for CASTQRGLAANEQFF.

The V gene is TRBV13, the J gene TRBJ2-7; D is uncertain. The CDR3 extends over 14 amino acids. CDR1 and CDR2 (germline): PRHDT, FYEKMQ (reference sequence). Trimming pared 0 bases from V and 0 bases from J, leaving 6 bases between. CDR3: CASSLGISSYEQYF. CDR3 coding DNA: TGTGCCAGCAGCTTAGGGATCAGCTCCTACGAGCAGTACTTC. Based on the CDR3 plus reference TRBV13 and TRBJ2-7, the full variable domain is AAGVIQSPRHLIKEKRETATLKCYPIPRHDTVYWYQQGPGQDPQFLISFYEKMQSDKGSIPDRFSAQQFSDYHSELNMSSLELGDSALYFCASSLGISSYEQYFGPGTRLTVT.

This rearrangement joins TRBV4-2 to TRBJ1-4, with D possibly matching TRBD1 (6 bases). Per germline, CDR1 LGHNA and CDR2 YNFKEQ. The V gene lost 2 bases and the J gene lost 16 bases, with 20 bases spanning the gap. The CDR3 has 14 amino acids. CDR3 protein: CASSQSPGGQGQFF. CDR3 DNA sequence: TGTGCCAGCAGCCAAAGTCCGGGCGGCCAGGGACAGTTTTTT.

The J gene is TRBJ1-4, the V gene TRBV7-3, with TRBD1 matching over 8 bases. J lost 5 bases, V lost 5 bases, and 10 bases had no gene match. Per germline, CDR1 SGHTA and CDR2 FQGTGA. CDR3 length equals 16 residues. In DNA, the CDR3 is TGTGCCAGCAGCCTTACAATCAGGGGGCTAAATGAAAAACTGTTTTTT. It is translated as CASSLTIRGLNEKLFF.

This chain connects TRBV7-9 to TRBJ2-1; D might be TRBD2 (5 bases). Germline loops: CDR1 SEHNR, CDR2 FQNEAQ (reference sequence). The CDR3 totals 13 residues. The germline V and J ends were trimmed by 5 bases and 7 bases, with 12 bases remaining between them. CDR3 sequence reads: CASSPAGGNEQFF. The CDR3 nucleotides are TGTGCCAGCAGCCCCGCGGGTGGAAATGAGCAGTTCTTC. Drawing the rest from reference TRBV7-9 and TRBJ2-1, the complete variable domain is DTGVSQNPRHKITKRGQNVTFRCDPISEHNRLYWYRQTLGQGPEFLTYFQNEAQLEKSRLLSDRFSAERPKGSFSTLEIQRTEQGDSAMYLCASSPAGGNEQFFGPGTRLTVL.

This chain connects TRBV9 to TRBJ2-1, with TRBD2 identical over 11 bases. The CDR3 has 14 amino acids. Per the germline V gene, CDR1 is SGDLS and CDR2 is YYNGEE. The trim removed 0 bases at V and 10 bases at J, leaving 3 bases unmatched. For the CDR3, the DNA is TGTGCCAGCAGCGTAGATCTAGCGGGGGGCGAGCAGTTCTTC. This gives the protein CASSVDLAGGEQFF.

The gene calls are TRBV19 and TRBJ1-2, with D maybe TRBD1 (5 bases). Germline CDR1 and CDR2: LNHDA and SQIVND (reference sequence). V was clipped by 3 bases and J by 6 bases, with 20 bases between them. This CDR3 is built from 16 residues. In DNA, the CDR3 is TGTGCCAGTAGTATTACGGGGCCGGCGGGGAGTAATGGCTACACCTTC. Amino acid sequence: CASSITGPAGSNGYTF.

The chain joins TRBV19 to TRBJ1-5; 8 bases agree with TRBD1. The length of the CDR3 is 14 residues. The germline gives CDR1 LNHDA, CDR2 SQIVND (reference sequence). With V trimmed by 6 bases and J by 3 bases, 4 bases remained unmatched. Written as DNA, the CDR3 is TGTGCCAGTAGCGGACAGGGCCACAATCAGCCCCAGCATTTT. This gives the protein CASSGQGHNQPQHF. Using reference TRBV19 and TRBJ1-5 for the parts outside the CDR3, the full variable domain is DGGITQSPKYLFRKEGQNVTLSCEQNLNHDAMYWYRQDPGQGLRLIYYSQIVNDFQKGDIAEGYSVSREKKESFPLTVTSAQKNPTAFYLCASSGQGHNQPQHFGDGTRLSIL.

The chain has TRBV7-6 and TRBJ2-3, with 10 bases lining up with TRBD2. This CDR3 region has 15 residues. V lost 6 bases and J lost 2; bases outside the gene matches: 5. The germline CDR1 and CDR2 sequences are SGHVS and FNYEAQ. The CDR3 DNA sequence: TGTGCCAGCAGTCGAGCGGGAGGGCCCACAGATACGCAGTATTTT. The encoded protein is CASSRAGGPTDTQYF.

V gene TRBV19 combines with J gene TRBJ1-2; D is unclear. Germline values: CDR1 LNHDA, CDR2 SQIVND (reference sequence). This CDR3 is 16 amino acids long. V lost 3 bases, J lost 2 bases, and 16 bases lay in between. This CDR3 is CASSIMVGAPNYGYTF. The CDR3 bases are TGTGCCAGTAGTATCATGGTCGGAGCCCCGAACTATGGCTACACCTTC.

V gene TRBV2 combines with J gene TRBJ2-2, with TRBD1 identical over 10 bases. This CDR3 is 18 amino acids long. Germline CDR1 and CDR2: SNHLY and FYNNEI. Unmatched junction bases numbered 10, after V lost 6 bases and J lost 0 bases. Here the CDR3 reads CASRDWTGGSANTGELFF. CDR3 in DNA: TGTGCCAGCAGGGACTGGACAGGGGGATCGGCGAACACCGGGGAGCTGTTTTTT.

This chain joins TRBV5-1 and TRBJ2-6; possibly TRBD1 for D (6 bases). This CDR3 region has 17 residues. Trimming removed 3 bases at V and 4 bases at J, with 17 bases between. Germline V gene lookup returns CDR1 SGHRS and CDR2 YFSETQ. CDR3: CASSWGLGGAGANVLTF. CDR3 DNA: TGCGCCAGCAGCTGGGGTCTAGGGGGTGCCGGGGCCAACGTCCTGACTTTC.

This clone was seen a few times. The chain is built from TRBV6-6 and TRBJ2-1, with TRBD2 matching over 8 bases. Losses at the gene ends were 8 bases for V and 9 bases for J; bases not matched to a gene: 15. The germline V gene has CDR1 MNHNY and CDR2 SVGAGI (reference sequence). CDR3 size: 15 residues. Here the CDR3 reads CASGIGLAISGEQFF. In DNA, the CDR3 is TGTGCCAGCGGAATAGGACTAGCAATTTCGGGTGAGCAGTTCTTC.

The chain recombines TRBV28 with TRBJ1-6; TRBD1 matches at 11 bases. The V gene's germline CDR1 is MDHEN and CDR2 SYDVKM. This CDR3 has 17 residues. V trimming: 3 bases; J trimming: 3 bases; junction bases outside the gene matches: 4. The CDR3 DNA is TGTGCCAGCAGTTTGGGGACAGGGGGTGGCTATAATTCACCCCTCCACTTT. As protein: CASSLGTGGGYNSPLHF.

CDR3 sequence (DNA): TGTGCCAGCAGACAGGGGATGAACACTGAAGCTTTCTTT. It is translated as CASRQGMNTEAFF. V is TRBV13 and J is TRBJ1-1, with 7 bases fitting TRBD1. V was pared by 6 bases and J by 0 bases, with 1 base of the junction left unmatched. CDR3 length equals 13 residues. Per germline, CDR1 PRHDT and CDR2 FYEKMQ (reference sequence).